This entry lists 20 T cell receptor beta chains sequenced from one sample in a study of Ad26.COV2.S vaccination and SARS-CoV-2 variants. The treatment: roughly 20 received Ad26.COV2.S at low or high dose, single or two shots; several received placebo; per-sample allocation not given. The investigators took samples on day 63 after the first vaccine or placebo injection. The table came from immunoSEQ multiplex PCR; TCRdb's copy has only in-frame clones and leaves some out. The table shows approximately 240,000 clones, with approximately 88% occurring only once. The sequenced sample was peripheral blood, obtained in a trial of Ad26.COV2.S vaccine versus placebo. The receptors shown here come from a person aged 18-65 years who received the Ad26.COV2.S COVID-19 vaccine or a placebo.

This chain uses TRBV25-1 with TRBJ2-1; the D is unclear. This CDR3 has 11 residues. Trimming pared 4 bases from V and 8 bases from J, leaving 6 bases between. The germline gives CDR1 MGHDK, CDR2 SYGVNS. CDR3 sequence (DNA): TGTGCCAGCAGTGCTCTCCATGAGCAGTTCTTC. This gives the protein CASSALHEQFF.

The chain carries TRBV27 and TRBJ2-3; no reliable D call. Between the trimmed V and J ends, which lost 6 bases and 2 bases, there was a span of 15 bases. The V gene's germline CDR1 is MNHEY and CDR2 SMNVEV (reference sequence). The CDR3 has 15 residues. CDR3 amino acids: CASSRTGFLTDTQYF. Here the CDR3 DNA reads TGTGCCAGCAGCCGCACGGGTTTCCTCACAGATACGCAGTATTTT.

The chain combines TRBV5-4 with TRBJ2-3; D remains unclear. There are 16 residues in the CDR3. Deletions cut 4 bases from V and 3 bases from J, with 18 bases between. The germline gives CDR1 SGHNT, CDR2 YYREEE (reference sequence). CDR3 nucleotides: TGTGCCAGCAGCCGAGCTATCTTCTCCTCTACAGATACGCAGTATTTT. This codes for CASSRAIFSSTDTQYF.

The chain is built from TRBV28 and TRBJ1-2; unclear D gene. In germline, CDR1 is MDHEN, CDR2 SYDVKM. V dropped 4 bases and J dropped 2 bases, with 20 bases sitting between them. This CDR3 comprises 17 residues. In nucleotides, the CDR3 is TGTGCCAGCAGTTCCTCCCGATTGACCTATTTAAACTATGGCTACACCTTC. Protein product: CASSSSRLTYLNYGYTF.

CDR3 sequence: CASSVTGVSNQPQHF. CDR3 in DNA: TGTGCCAGCAGCGTTACAGGGGTGAGCAATCAGCCCCAGCATTTT. The genes are TRBV9 and TRBJ1-5; TRBD1 matches at 7 bases. V was pared by 2 bases and J by 1 base, with 3 bases of the junction left unmatched. Per the germline V gene, CDR1 is SGDLS and CDR2 is YYNGEE. The CDR3 length is 15 residues.

The J gene is TRBJ2-4, the V gene TRBV19, with 10 bases that match TRBD1. This CDR3 is 17 amino acids long. Germline V gives CDR1 LNHDA, CDR2 SQIVND (reference sequence). Germline trimming cut 5 bases from V and 1 base from J; bases unmatched to any gene: 8. In nucleotides, the CDR3 is TGTGCCAGTAGTCCAGTCCCGGGACAGGGGGCCAAAAACATTCAGTACTTC. Translated: CASSPVPGQGAKNIQYF.

This clone has a single count. The rearrangement joins TRBV2 to TRBJ2-7; TRBD1 might be the D (6 bases). Germline CDR1 and CDR2: SNHLY and FYNNEI. The ends were cut back, 7 bases at V and 6 bases at J, with 22 bases in the middle. CDR3 size: 15 residues. CDR3 DNA sequence: TGTGCCAGCACCCTTGAGGGAAACAGGGCAATCGAGCAGTACTTC. Amino acid sequence: CASTLEGNRAIEQYF.

This chain connects TRBV2 to TRBJ1-5; D remains unclear. Germline CDR1 reads SNHLY; CDR2 reads FYNNEI. The V gene lost 6 bases and the J gene lost 0 bases, with 6 bases spanning the gap. This CDR3 is 13 amino acids long. In DNA form, the CDR3 reads TGTGCCAGCAGGACATATAGCAATCAGCCCCAGCATTTT. Translation gives CASRTYSNQPQHF.

The chain joins TRBV6-2 or TRBV6-3 to TRBJ2-3; 10 bases are shared with TRBD1. The CDR3 loop spans 20 amino acids. Germline V gives CDR1 MNHEY, CDR2 SVGEGT. V lost 2 bases to trimming and J lost 2 bases; unmatched junction nucleotides: 16. As DNA, the CDR3 is TGTGCCAGCAGTTACCTACCGGGACAGGGGTTTTGGGCGAACACAGATACGCAGTATTTT. This gives the protein CASSYLPGQGFWANTDTQYF.

The gene calls are TRBV30 and TRBJ2-7; D is possibly TRBD1 or TRBD2 (5 bases each). CDR1 GTSNPN and CDR2 SVGIG come from the germline V gene (reference sequence). Deletions cut 3 bases from V and 3 bases from J, with 12 bases between. The CDR3 contains 13 residues. The CDR3 bases are TGTGCCTGGAGCGGGGCCCGAGTCTACGAGCAGTACTTC. Translated: CAWSGARVYEQYF.

The chain links TRBV27 to TRBJ1-6; D is possibly TRBD1 (5 bases). The CDR3 contains 14 residues. Germline CDR1 reads MNHEY; CDR2 reads SMNVEV (reference sequence). The V gene lost 7 bases and the J gene lost 7 bases, with 14 bases spanning the gap. The CDR3 coding sequence is TGTGCCAGCACCACCCGGCAGGGAAATTCACCCCTCCACTTT. Translating it yields CASTTRQGNSPLHF.

The chain links TRBV6-2 or TRBV6-3 to TRBJ1-3; no firm D call. The CDR3 is made up of 15 amino acids. V was shortened by 0 bases and J by 2 bases, with 8 bases between the two germline ends. The V gene's germline CDR1 is MNHEY and CDR2 SVGEGT. The DNA for the CDR3 is TGTGCCAGCAGTTACTCGGGTCGCGCTGGAAACACCATATATTTT. This gives the protein CASSYSGRAGNTIYF.

J is TRBJ2-1 and V is TRBV3-1 (or the pseudogene TRBV3-2); D is possibly TRBD2 (6 bases). Germline CDR1 is LGHDT and CDR2 is YNNKEL (reference sequence). Trimming cost V 0 bases and J 4 bases, with 19 bases left between them. The CDR3 contains 18 residues. The DNA of the CDR3 is TGTGCCAGCAGCCAAGACGGTGCCCTAGCGACCACTTACAATGAGCAGTTCTTC. Translating it yields CASSQDGALATTYNEQFF.

The CDR3: CASSLAGLQAQSSYNEQFF. The CDR3 DNA follows: TGTGCCAGCAGCTTGGCGGGACTCCAGGCCCAGAGCTCCTACAATGAGCAGTTCTTC. This rearrangement joins TRBV7-2 to TRBJ2-1; D is perhaps TRBD2 (6 bases). Between the trimmed V and J ends, which lost 3 bases and 0 bases, there was a span of 21 bases. Per the germline V gene, CDR1 is SGHTA and CDR2 is FQGNSA. The length of the CDR3 is 19 residues.

The rearrangement uses TRBV10-1 and TRBJ1-4, with D unclear. Germline values: CDR1 WNHNN, CDR2 SYGVQD (reference sequence). This CDR3 contains 17 residues. Deletions cut 0 bases from V and 3 bases from J, with 14 bases between. The CDR3 coding sequence is TGCGCCAGCAGTGAGTCTCAGTCGGGGAAGGCTAATGAAAAACTGTTTTTT. It specifies CASSESQSGKANEKLFF.

The chain employs TRBV28 and TRBJ1-5; 9 nucleotides line up with TRBD1. Germline assignment: CDR1 MDHEN and CDR2 SYDVKM. Unmatched junction bases numbered 19, after V lost 2 bases and J lost 11 bases. The CDR3 loop spans 18 amino acids. The CDR3 nucleotides read TGTGCCAGCAGTTTAATTCGCCAGGGACAGGGCCTGTCGGTGTCCCAGCATTTT. Translated: CASSLIRQGQGLSVSQHF.

This chain joins TRBV28 and TRBJ1-2, with no clear D. Looked up from germline, CDR1 is MDHEN and CDR2 is SYDVKM. This CDR3 comprises 14 residues. The V end was cut by 6 bases, the J end by 1 base, with 12 bases between. CDR3 residues: CASSPPDLNYGYTF. For the CDR3, the DNA is TGTGCCAGCAGCCCCCCGGACCTTAACTATGGCTACACCTTC.

The genes are TRBV7-9 and TRBJ2-1; 8 nucleotides match TRBD1. Losses at the gene ends were 2 bases for V and 6 bases for J; bases not matched to a gene: 3. There are 14 residues in the CDR3. CDR1 is SEHNR, CDR2 FQNEAQ, per germline (reference sequence). Here the CDR3 reads CASSLQGAGNEQFF. Here the CDR3 DNA reads TGTGCCAGCAGCTTACAGGGGGCGGGCAATGAGCAGTTCTTC.

The V and J genes are TRBV27 and TRBJ2-3; D not certain. The CDR3 extends over 13 amino acids. Trimming removed 3 bases at V and 3 bases at J, with 7 bases between. Germline V lookup: CDR1 MNHEY, CDR2 SMNVEV (reference sequence). This CDR3 reads CASSFRGTDTQYF. The CDR3 nucleotides read TGTGCCAGCAGTTTTCGAGGTACAGATACGCAGTATTTT.

The chain has TRBV9 and TRBJ2-3; D is possibly TRBD1 or TRBD2 (5 bases each). With 7 bases removed from V and 5 bases from J, the gap between germline ends came to 20 bases. CDR1 is SGDLS, CDR2 YYNGEE, per germline. The CDR3 contains 15 residues. CDR3 residues: CASARDPTRLDTQYF. The CDR3 DNA follows: TGTGCCAGCGCCCGGGACCCGACGCGTTTAGATACGCAGTATTTT.